Listed below are T cell receptor beta chains from one sample, sequenced in a study of CD4 T cells in relation to SARS-CoV-2 and coronaviruses. Some clones are missing from TCRdb's copy, which holds only in-frame ones; the method was immunoSEQ multiplex PCR. The sample yields some 20,000 clones, approximately 78% seen once. No cognate antigen is known for these TCRs. Input material: CD4+ T cells from PBMCs, cultured in vitro. These receptors originate from a human donor in good health. Both conserved end residues are part of each CDR3. The D gene is left open where the match is weak. For some rows the clone size is stated as once, few or many, or as a class when expanded; others skip it.

clone_size: -
v_call: TRBV24-1
j_call: TRBJ2-1
d_call: -
cdr3_aa: CATSEDGKYNEQFF
cdr3_nt: TGTGCCACCAGTGAGGACGGGAAATACAATGAGCAGTTCTTC

clone_size: -
v_call: TRBV9
j_call: TRBJ2-3
d_call: -
cdr3_aa: CASSSTDTQYF
cdr3_nt: TGTGCCAGCAGCAGCACAGATACGCAGTATTTT

clone_size: few
v_call: TRBV11-2
j_call: TRBJ2-2
d_call: TRBD2
cdr3_aa: CASSFISGSQTGELFF
cdr3_nt: TGTGCCAGCAGCTTTATTAGCGGGAGTCAGACCGGGGAGCTGTTTTTT

clone_size: -
v_call: TRBV5-1
j_call: TRBJ2-1
d_call: TRBD1
cdr3_aa: CASSSHPGQGRNEQFF
cdr3_nt: TGCGCCAGCAGCTCGCACCCGGGACAGGGACGGAATGAGCAGTTCTTC

clone_size: once
v_call: TRBV10-3
j_call: TRBJ2-7
d_call: -
cdr3_aa: CAIRGGGYEQYF
cdr3_nt: TGTGCCATCAGGGGCGGTGGGTACGAGCAGTACTTC

clone_size: -
v_call: TRBV5-1
j_call: TRBJ2-7
d_call: -
cdr3_aa: CASSLSLEATYEQYF
cdr3_nt: TGCGCCAGCAGCCTGAGTTTGGAGGCGACCTACGAGCAGTACTTC

clone_size: -
v_call: TRBV7-9
j_call: TRBJ2-3
d_call: -
cdr3_aa: CASSTGSGSTDTQYF
cdr3_nt: TGTGCCAGCAGCACGGGGAGCGGCAGCACAGATACGCAGTATTTT

clone_size: -
v_call: TRBV9
j_call: TRBJ1-3
d_call: -
cdr3_aa: CASSDSSGNTIYF
cdr3_nt: TGTGCCAGCAGTGACAGCTCTGGAAACACCATATATTTT

clone_size: -
v_call: TRBV2
j_call: TRBJ2-1
d_call: TRBD2
cdr3_aa: CASRGGTSGIINEQFF
cdr3_nt: TGTGCCAGCAGAGGGGGGACTAGCGGGATCATTAATGAGCAGTTCTTC

clone_size: -
v_call: TRBV7-3
j_call: TRBJ1-1
d_call: -
cdr3_aa: CASASGGRDTEAFF
cdr3_nt: TGTGCCAGCGCGAGTGGGGGGCGGGACACTGAAGCTTTCTTT

clone_size: -
v_call: TRBV5-6
j_call: TRBJ2-7
d_call: -
cdr3_aa: CASSSWERYEQYF
cdr3_nt: TGTGCCAGCAGCTCCTGGGAGAGGTACGAGCAGTACTTC